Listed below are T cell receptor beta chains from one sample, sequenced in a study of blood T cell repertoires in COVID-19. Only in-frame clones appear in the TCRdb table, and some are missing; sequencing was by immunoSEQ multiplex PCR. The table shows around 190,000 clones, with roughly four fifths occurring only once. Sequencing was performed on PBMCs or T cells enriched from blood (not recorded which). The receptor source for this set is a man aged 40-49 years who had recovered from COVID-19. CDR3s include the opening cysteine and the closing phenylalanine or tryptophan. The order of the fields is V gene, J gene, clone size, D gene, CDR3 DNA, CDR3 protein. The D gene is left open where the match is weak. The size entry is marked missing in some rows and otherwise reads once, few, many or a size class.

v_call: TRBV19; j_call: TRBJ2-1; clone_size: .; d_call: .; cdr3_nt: TGTGCCAGTTCTGCGGCCTACAATGAGCAGTTCTTC; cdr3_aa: CASSAAYNEQFF
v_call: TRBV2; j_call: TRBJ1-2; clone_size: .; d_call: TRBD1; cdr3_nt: TGTGCCAGCAGTGAAACAGGGGCGGGGCGTCAAGGCTACACCTTC; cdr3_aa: CASSETGAGRQGYTF
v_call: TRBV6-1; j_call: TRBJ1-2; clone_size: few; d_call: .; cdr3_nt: TGTGCCAGCAGTGAAAGGGGCCATGGCTACACCTTC; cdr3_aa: CASSERGHGYTF
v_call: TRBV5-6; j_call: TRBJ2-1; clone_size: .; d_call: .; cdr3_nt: TGTGCCAGCAGCTTTAGTTCTAGTCATGAGCAGTTCTTC; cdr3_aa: CASSFSSSHEQFF
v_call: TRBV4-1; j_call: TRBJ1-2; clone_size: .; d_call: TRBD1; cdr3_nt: TGCGCCAGCTCCTGGGACAGTTATGGCTACACCTTC; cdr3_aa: CASSWDSYGYTF
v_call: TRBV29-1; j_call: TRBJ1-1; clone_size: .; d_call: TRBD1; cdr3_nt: TGCAGCGTTGAAGGAGGACAGGGGCAGGGGAACACTGAAGCTTTCTTT; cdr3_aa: CSVEGGQGQGNTEAFF
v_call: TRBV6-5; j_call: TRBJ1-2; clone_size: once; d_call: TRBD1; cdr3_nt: TGTGCCAGCAGCCGGGGGACAGGGCCTCGCTATGGCTACACCTTC; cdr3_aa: CASSRGTGPRYGYTF
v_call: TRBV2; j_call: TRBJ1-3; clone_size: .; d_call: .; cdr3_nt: TGTGCCAGCAGTGAGTCTTGGGGGCCTGGAAACACCATATATTTT; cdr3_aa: CASSESWGPGNTIYF
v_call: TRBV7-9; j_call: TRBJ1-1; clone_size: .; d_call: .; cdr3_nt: TGTGCCACCATGGCTGCCCAGAACACTGAAGCTTTCTTT; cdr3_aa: CATMAAQNTEAFF
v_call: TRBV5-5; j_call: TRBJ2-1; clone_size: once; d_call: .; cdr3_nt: TGTGCCAGCAGCTGGGCCCCGTTGAGCTCCTACAATGAGCAGTTCTTC; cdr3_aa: CASSWAPLSSYNEQFF
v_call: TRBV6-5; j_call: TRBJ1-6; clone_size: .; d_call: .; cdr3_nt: TGTGCCAGCAGCGATAATAGAAATTCACCCCTCCACTTT; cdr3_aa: CASSDNRNSPLHF
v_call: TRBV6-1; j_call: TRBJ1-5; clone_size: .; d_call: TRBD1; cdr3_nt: TGTGCCAGCAGTACAGGGGTCAATCAGCCCCAGCATTTT; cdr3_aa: CASSTGVNQPQHF
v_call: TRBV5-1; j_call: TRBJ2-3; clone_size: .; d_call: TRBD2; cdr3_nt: TGCGCCAGCAGCTTGGACGGGACTAGCGGGGTTCTTGGTTCCTATTTT; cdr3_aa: CASSLDGTSGVLGSYF
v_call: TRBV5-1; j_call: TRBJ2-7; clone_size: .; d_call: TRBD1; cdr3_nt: TGCGCCAGCAGGACAGGGGCCTACGAGCAGTACTTC; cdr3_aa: CASRTGAYEQYF
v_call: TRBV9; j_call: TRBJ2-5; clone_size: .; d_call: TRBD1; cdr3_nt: TGTGCCAGCAGCTCGACAGGGGATACGGAGACCCAGTACTTC; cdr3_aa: CASSSTGDTETQYF
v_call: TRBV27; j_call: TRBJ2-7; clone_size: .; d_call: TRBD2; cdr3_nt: TGTGCCAGCAGTTCGCTAGCGGGGGAAAAGCAGTACTTC; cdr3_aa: CASSSLAGEKQYF
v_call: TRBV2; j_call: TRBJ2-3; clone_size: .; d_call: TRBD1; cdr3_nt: TGTGCCGGTCGGACACAGGGGGCTTTGAGAGATACGCAGTATTTT; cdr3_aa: CAGRTQGALRDTQYF
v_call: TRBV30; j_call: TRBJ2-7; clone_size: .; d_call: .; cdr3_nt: TGTGCCTGGAGAAATAGGGAGAATCCCTCCTACGAGCAGTACTTC; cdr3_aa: CAWRNRENPSYEQYF
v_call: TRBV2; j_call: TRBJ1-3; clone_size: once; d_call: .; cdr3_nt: TGTGCCAGCAGTTCAACTCCGCAGGCCCTCTATTCGTCCGGAAACACCATATATTTT; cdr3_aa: CASSSTPQALYSSGNTIYF
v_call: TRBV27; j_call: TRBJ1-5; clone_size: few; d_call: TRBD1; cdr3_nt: TGTGCCAGTCGTCTAACAGGGGCCAGCAATCAGCCCCAGCATTTT; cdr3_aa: CASRLTGASNQPQHF
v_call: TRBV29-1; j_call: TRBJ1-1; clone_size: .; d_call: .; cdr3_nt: TGCAGCGTTGAGCGGGGGATGAACACTGAAGCTTTCTTT; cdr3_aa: CSVERGMNTEAFF
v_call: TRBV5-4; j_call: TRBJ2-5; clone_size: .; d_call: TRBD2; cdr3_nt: TGTGCCAGCAGCCTCACTCTAGCGGGGATAGAGACCCAGTACTTC; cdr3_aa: CASSLTLAGIETQYF
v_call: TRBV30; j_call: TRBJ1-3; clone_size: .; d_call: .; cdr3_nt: TGTGCCTGGAGGAATAGTGACAGTGTCCTCTCTGGAAACACCATATATTTT; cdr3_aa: CAWRNSDSVLSGNTIYF
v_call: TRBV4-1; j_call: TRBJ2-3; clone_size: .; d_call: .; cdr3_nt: TGCGCCAGCAGCCAAAGTCAGGGGTCAGATACGCAGTATTTT; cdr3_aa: CASSQSQGSDTQYF
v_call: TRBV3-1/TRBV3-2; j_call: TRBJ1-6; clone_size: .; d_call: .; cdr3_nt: TGTGCCAGCAGCCAAATGAAAGACTTACCCCTCCACTTT; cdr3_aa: CASSQMKDLPLHF
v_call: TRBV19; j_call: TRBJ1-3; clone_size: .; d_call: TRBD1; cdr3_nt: TGTGCCAGTAGTAACCGGGGACAGTCTGGAAACACCATATATTTT; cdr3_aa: CASSNRGQSGNTIYF
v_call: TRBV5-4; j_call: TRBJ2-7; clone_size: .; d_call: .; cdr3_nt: TGTGCCAGCAGCTCTTCCCGGGGGGCCTCCGAGCAGTACTTC; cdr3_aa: CASSSSRGASEQYF
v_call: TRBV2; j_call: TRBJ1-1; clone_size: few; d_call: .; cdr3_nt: TGTGCCAGCAGTTTCCGCATTCCGGGACTACAGAACTCTGAAGCTTTCTTT; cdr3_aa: CASSFRIPGLQNSEAFF
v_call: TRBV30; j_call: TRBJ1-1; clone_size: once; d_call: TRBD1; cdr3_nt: TGTGCCTGGAGTAGGGCAGGGGGGAACACTGAAGCTTTCTTT; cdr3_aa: CAWSRAGGNTEAFF